This TCR beta chain was sequenced in a study of metastatic and nonmetastatic thyroid tumors. There are many counts of this clone. Before thyroid surgery, none of the patients had received any treatment. CDR1 SGHAT and CDR2 FQDESV come from the germline V gene (reference sequence). The CDR3 is 17 residues long. Trimming at V came to 2 bases and at J to 4 bases, leaving 9 bases not matched to a gene. The authors' processing: Building a distant-metastasis classifier for papillary thyroid cancer drew on CDR3 differences across clinicopathological groups. TCRdb re-analyzed the PCR reads using MiXCR. Clone size and V and J calls follow TCRdb, not the original study. The data hold tens of thousands of clones, with approximately 20% observed a single time.

The specimen sequenced was blood. This TCR was sampled from a female donor with papillary thyroid cancer or a benign thyroid nodule (not recorded which). Some clones in this sample may be carry-over from other donors' samples. The V call is TRBV11-1, the J call TRBJ2-5, with 11 bases fitting TRBD2. In DNA form, the CDR3 reads TGTGCCAGCAGCTTACATAGCGGGGGGGTTTGGAGAGAGACCCAGTACTTC. Protein sequence: CASSLHSGGVWRETQYF. The variable domain in full, completed from reference TRBV11-1 and TRBJ2-5, reads EAEVAQSPRYKITEKSQAVAFWCDPISGHATLYWYRQILGQGPELLVQFQDESVVDDSQLPKDRFSAERLKGVDSTLKIQPAELGDSAMYLCASSLHSGGVWRETQYFGPGTRLLVL.